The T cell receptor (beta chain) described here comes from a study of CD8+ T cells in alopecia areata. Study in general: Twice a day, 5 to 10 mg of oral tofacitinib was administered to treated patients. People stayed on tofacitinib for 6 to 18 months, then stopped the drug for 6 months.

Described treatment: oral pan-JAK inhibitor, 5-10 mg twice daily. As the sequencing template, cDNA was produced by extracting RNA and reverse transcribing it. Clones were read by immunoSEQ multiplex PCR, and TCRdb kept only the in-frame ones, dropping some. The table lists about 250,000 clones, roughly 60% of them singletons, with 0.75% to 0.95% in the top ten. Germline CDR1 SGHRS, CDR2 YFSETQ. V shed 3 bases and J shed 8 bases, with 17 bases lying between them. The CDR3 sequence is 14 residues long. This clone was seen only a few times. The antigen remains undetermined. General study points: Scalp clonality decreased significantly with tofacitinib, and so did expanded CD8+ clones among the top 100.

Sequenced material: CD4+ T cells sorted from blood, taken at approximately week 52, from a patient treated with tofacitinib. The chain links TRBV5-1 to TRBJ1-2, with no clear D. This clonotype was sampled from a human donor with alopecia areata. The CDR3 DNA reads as TGCGCCAGCAGCTCGGAAGGTCTCGCGGGGGGCTACACCTTC. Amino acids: CASSSEGLAGGYTF. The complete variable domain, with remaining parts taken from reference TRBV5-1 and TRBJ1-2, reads KAGVTQTPRYLIKTRGQQVTLSCSPISGHRSVSWYQQTPGQGLQFLFEYFSETQRNKGNFPGRFSGRQFSNSRSEMNVSTLELGDSALYLCASSSEGLAGGYTFGSGTRLTVV.